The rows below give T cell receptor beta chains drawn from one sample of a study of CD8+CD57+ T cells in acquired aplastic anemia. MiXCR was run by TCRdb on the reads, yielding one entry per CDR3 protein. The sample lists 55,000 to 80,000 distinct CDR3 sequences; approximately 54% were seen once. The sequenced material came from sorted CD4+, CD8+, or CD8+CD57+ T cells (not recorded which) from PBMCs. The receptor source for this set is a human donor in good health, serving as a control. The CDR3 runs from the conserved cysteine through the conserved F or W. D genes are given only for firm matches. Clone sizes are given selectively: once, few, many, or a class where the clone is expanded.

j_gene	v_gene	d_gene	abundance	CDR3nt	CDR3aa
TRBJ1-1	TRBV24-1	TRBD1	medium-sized	TGTGCCACCAGTGCCGGGGACAGGGATGAAGCTTTCTTT	CATSAGDRDEAFF
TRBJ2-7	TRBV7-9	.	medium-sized	TGTGCCAGCAGCACCCGGGACAACTACGAGCAGTACTTC	CASSTRDNYEQYF
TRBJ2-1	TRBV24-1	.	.	TGTGCCACCAGTGATTTATCCCCTTACGGCAAGGACCAGCTTACTTTC	CATSDLSPYGKDQLTF
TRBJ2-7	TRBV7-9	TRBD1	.	TGTGCCAGCAGCGCCGGGACAGGGAGGTCCGAGCAGTACTTC	CASSAGTGRSEQYF
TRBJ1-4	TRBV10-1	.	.	TGCGCCAGCAGTGAAGAGGGGACGGTAGATGAAAAACTGTTTTTT	CASSEEGTVDEKLFF
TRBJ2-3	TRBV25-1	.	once	TGTGCCAGCAGTGAATTCCGGGTGAGCGATACGCAGTATTTT	CASSEFRVSDTQYF
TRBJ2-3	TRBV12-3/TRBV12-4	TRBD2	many	TGTGCCAGCAGTTCTCTAGCGGGGAGCACAGATACGCAGTATTTT	CASSSLAGSTDTQYF
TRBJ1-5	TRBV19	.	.	TGTGCCAGTAGTATTCGAGGGGAGGGTAGCAATCAGCCCCAGCATTTT	CASSIRGEGSNQPQHF
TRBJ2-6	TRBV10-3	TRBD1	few	TGTGCCATCGAGGGACAGGGTCCTTCTGGGGCCAACGTCCTGACTTTC	CAIEGQGPSGANVLTF
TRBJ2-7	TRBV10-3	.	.	TGTGCCAGCAGTTCCAACAGGGTCGAGCAGTACTTC	CASSSNRVEQYF
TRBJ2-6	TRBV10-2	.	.	TGCGCCAGCATCGGACAGAAGAGGGCCAACGTCCTGACTTTC	CASIGQKRANVLTF
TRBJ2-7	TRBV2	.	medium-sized	TGTGCCAGCAGTGAATCTACGTGGGGGCGCGACGAGCAGTACTTC	CASSESTWGRDEQYF
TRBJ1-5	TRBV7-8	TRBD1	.	TGTGCCAGCCAGGACAGGGGAGGTTATAGTCAGCCCCAGCATTTT	CASQDRGGYSQPQHF
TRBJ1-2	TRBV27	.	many	TGTGCCAGCAGTTCCCCCGGGGGTGGCTACACCTTC	CASSSPGGGYTF
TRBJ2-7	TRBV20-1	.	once	TGCAGTGCTAGAGATCAGCCAGTCGCACCCTACGAGCAGTACTTC	CSARDQPVAPYEQYF
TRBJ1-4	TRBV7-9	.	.	TGTGCCAGCAGCTTAGCGGGCGGTGAAAAACTGTTTTTT	CASSLAGGEKLFF
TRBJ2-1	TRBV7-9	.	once	TGTGCCAGCTCACAAGACGAGGATGAGCAGTTCTTC	CASSQDEDEQFF
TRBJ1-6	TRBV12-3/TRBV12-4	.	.	TGTGCCAGCAGTCTTGAACGTAATTCACCCCCCCACTTT	CASSLERNSPPHF
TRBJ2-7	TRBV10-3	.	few	TGTGCCATCAGTGAGCCCTTCTACGAGCAGTACTTC	CAISEPFYEQYF
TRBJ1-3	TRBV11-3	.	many	TGTGCCAGCAGCAGTAGCTCTGGAAACACCATATATTTT	CASSSSSGNTIYF
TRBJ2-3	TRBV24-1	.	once	TGTGCCACCAGTGATCTAACGCGGGGAGGCACAGATACGCAGTATTTT	CATSDLTRGGTDTQYF
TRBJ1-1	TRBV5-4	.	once	TGTGCCAGCGGCACCCCAGAAATCCCGAACACTGAAGCTTTCTTT	CASGTPEIPNTEAFF
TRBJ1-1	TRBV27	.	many	TGTGCCAGCAGTTTGCGGGAACAGAACACTGAAGCTTTCTTT	CASSLREQNTEAFF
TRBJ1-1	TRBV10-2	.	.	TGCGCCAGCAGGATCGCGGAGGGGGGCACTGAAGCTTTCTTT	CASRIAEGGTEAFF
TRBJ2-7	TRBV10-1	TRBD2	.	TGCGCCAGCAGTGATGGCGGGAGATACGAGCAGTACTTC	CASSDGGRYEQYF
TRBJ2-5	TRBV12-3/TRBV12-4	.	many	TGTGCCAGCAGTTCACCGGGCCTAATAGGGGAGACCCAGTACTTC	CASSSPGLIGETQYF
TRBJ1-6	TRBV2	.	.	TGTGCCAGCAGTTGGGGCGAGGGGCCTTCACCCCTCCACTTT	CASSWGEGPSPLHF
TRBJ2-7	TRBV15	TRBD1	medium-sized	TGTGCCACCAGCAGATCGGGACAGGGGACCTACGAGCAGTACTTC	CATSRSGQGTYEQYF
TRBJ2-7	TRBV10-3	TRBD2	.	TGTGCCATCAGATCGACGGAAGGGACTACCTACTACGAGCAGTACTTC	CAIRSTEGTTYYEQYF
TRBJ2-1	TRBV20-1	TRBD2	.	TGCAGTGCTGGGGGGGGGTCCTACAATGAGCAGTTCTTC	CSAGGGSYNEQFF
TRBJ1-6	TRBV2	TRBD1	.	TGTGCCAGCAGCTTCGGACAGGGCAATTCACCCCTCCACTTT	CASSFGQGNSPLHF
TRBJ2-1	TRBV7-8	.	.	TGTGCCAGCAGCCCTCAGTATGAGCAGTTCTTC	CASSPQYEQFF
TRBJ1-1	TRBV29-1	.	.	TGCACAATTACCAGGGTCACTGAAGCTTTCTTT	CTITRVTEAFF
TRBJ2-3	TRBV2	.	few	TGTGCCAGCAGTGGGTCTTGGGTGGGAGATACGCAGTATTTT	CASSGSWVGDTQYF
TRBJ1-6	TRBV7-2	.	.	TGTGCCAGCAGCCTAGCCAGCTCCTATAATTCACCCCTCCACTTT	CASSLASSYNSPLHF
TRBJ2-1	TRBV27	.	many	TGTGCCAGCAGTTTTGTAGACAATGAGCAGTTCTTC	CASSFVDNEQFF
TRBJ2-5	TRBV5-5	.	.	TGTGCCAGCAGCATTGGACCGGGGGTAGAGACCCAGTACTTC	CASSIGPGVETQYF
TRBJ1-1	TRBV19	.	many	TGTGCCAGTAGTATAGACGGGACATCAACTGAAGCTTTCTTT	CASSIDGTSTEAFF
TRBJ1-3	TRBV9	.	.	TGTGCCAGCAGCGTAGACTGGAGCTCTGGAAACACCATATATTTT	CASSVDWSSGNTIYF
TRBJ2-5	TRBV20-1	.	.	TGCAGTGCTACCGGATCGCGGGGAGAGACCCAGTACTTC	CSATGSRGETQYF
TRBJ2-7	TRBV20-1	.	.	TGCAGTGCTAGTTTATCCGAGCAGTACTTC	CSASLSEQYF
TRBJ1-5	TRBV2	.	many	TGTGCCAGCAGTGTGACTAGGATTTATAGCAATCAGCCCCAGCATTTT	CASSVTRIYSNQPQHF
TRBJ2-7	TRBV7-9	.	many	TGCGCCAGCAGCCAAGGTAACGAGCAGTACTTC	CASSQGNEQYF
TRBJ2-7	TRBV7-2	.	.	TGTGCCAGCAACCCTGGGGGGCCTACCGAGCAGTACTTC	CASNPGGPTEQYF
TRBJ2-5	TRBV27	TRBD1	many	TGTGCCAGCAGAACAGGGGGCTTGGAGACCCAGTACTTC	CASRTGGLETQYF
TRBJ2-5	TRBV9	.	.	TGTGCCAGCAGACAGGGTCCGGAGACCCAGTACTTC	CASRQGPETQYF
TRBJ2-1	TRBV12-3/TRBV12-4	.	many	TGTGCCAGCAGTTTAGCCCTCCGGTTCGAGCAGTTCTTC	CASSLALRFEQFF
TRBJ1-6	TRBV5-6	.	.	TGTGCCAGCAGCGCCCCTACACAATATAATTCACCCCTCCACTTT	CASSAPTQYNSPLHF
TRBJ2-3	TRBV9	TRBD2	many	TGTGCCAGCAGCGTGTCTAGCGGGAGCACAGATACGCAGTATTTT	CASSVSSGSTDTQYF
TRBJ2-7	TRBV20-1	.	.	TGCAGTGGCTCCGGGGGGCGGATCTACGAGCAGTACTTC	CSGSGGRIYEQYF
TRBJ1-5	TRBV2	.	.	TGTGCCAGCAGCTTAGTGGCGGATAGCAATCAGCCCCAGCATTTT	CASSLVADSNQPQHF
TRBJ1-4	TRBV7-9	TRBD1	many	TGTGCCAGCAGCCGCACGACAGGGTCTAATGAAAAACTGTTTTTT	CASSRTTGSNEKLFF
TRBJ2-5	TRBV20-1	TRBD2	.	TGCAGTGCCATGGGACTAGCGGCCCAAGAGACCCAGTACTTC	CSAMGLAAQETQYF